One and the same sample provided the 23 T cell receptor beta chains below, sequenced in a study of shared clonotypes between healthy human individuals. Profiled with immunoSEQ multiplex PCR; TCRdb holds only in-frame clones, not every one. The table shows roughly 450,000 clones, with more than 65% occurring only once. Sequences were obtained from PBMCs. These receptors all come from a middle-aged woman in good health. Some clones in this sample may be carry-over from other donors' samples.

This clone was seen only a few times. The gene calls are TRBV5-4 and TRBJ2-5; TRBD2 matches 8 bases. Germline CDR1 SGHNT, CDR2 YYREEE (reference sequence). This CDR3 is built from 15 residues. V lost 4 bases and J lost 4; bases outside the gene matches: 9. The CDR3 reads CASSQERERGETQYF. In nucleotides, the CDR3 is TGTGCCAGCAGCCAAGAGCGGGAGCGGGGAGAGACCCAGTACTTC.

This clone was found once. V gene TRBV7-6 combines with J gene TRBJ2-3, with D possibly matching TRBD2 (6 bases). Trimming took 1 base from V and 3 from J, leaving 17 bases between them. Per the germline V gene, CDR1 is SGHVS and CDR2 is FNYEAQ. CDR3 size: 17 residues. In nucleotides, the CDR3 is TGTGCCAGCAGCTTAGGACTAGGTACATGGGAGACAGATACGCAGTATTTT. Translation: CASSLGLGTWETDTQYF.

As for this clone: One end of the junction does not line up with germline, which may come from a read error. The chain combines TRBV6-1 with TRBJ2-5; 8 bases agree with TRBD2. Germline V gene data show CDR1 as MNHNS and CDR2 as SASEGT. The CDR3 covers 16 residues. CDR3 amino acids: CASSEGLTSGQETQYF. Written as DNA, the CDR3 is TGTGCCAGCAGCGAAGGGTTAACTAGCGGCCAAGAGACCCAGTACTTC.

CDR3 sequence reads: CASSLGDLAKNIQYF. The CDR3, as DNA: TGCGCCAGCAGCTTGGGGGACCTAGCCAAAAACATTCAGTACTTC. The V call is TRBV5-1, the J call TRBJ2-4, with D tentatively TRBD1 or TRBD2 (5 bases each). Germline values: CDR1 SGHRS, CDR2 YFSETQ. V lost 0 bases and J 0 bases, leaving 7 bases between the germline ends. This CDR3 contains 15 residues.

This chain joins TRBV28 and TRBJ1-5; 9 nucleotides agree with TRBD1. The germline V gene encodes CDR1 MDHEN and CDR2 SYDVKM. The CDR3 is made up of 16 amino acids. V gave up 5 bases and J gave up 4 bases; unmatched junction bases: 9. CDR3 amino acids: CASSPRGQGRNQPQHF. The DNA for the CDR3 is TGTGCCAGCAGTCCGCGAGGACAGGGGAGGAATCAGCCCCAGCATTTT.

The chain has TRBV11-2 and TRBJ1-1; D is ambiguous. V lost 3 bases and J lost 0, with 11 bases in between. This CDR3 has 15 amino acids. Germline CDR1 is SGHAT and CDR2 is FQNNGV. CDR3 in amino acids: CASSFFGELNTEAFF. CDR3 coding DNA: TGTGCCAGCAGCTTTTTCGGGGAATTGAACACTGAAGCTTTCTTT. Combining the CDR3 with reference TRBV11-2 and TRBJ1-1 gives the whole variable domain EAGVAQSPRYKIIEKRQSVAFWCNPISGHATLYWYQQILGQGPKLLIQFQNNGVVDDSQLPKDRFSAERLKGVDSTLKIQPAKLEDSAVYLCASSFFGELNTEAFFGQGTRLTVV.

The chain joins TRBV28 to TRBJ2-3; D unresolved. Germline V gene sequence: CDR1 MDHEN, CDR2 SYDVKM. V gave up 3 bases and J gave up 4 bases, with 5 bases separating them. CDR3 length equals 12 residues. This chain's CDR3 is CASSFVPDTQYF. The CDR3 coding sequence is TGTGCCAGCAGTTTTGTACCAGATACGCAGTATTTT.

The genes are TRBV5-1 and TRBJ2-3; 14 positions agree with TRBD2. V was clipped by 0 bases and J by 2 bases; unmatched bases: 5. In germline, CDR1 is SGHRS, CDR2 YFSETQ. This CDR3 has 18 amino acids. CDR3 sequence: CASSLAGLAGGLTDTQYF. The CDR3 coding sequence is TGCGCCAGCAGCTTGGCTGGACTAGCGGGAGGACTCACAGATACGCAGTATTTT.

This clone was observed once. V and J are TRBV4-3 and TRBJ2-7, with D perhaps matching TRBD2 (6 bases). Germline V gene lookup returns CDR1 LGHNA and CDR2 YSLEER. Trimming removed 0 bases from V and 6 bases from J, with 15 bases in between. This CDR3 is 15 amino acids long. The CDR3 reads CASSQEVSSGLEQYF. Here the CDR3 DNA reads TGCGCCAGCAGCCAAGAAGTGAGCAGCGGGCTCGAGCAGTACTTC.

The chain joins TRBV5-1 to TRBJ2-3, with TRBD2 as a possible D gene (5 bases). The length of the CDR3 is 12 residues. CDR1 SGHRS and CDR2 YFSETQ come from the germline V gene. Between the trimmed V and J ends, which lost 4 bases and 6 bases, there was a span of 9 bases. CDR3 residues: CASSLGSDTQYF. The CDR3 DNA reads TGCGCCAGCAGCCTGGGGAGCGATACGCAGTATTTT.

The rearrangement joins TRBV29-1 to TRBJ2-6, with D hard to call. V lost 4 bases, J lost 1 base, and 11 bases lay in between. This CDR3 is 15 amino acids long. Looked up from germline, CDR1 is SQVTM and CDR2 is ANQGSEA. This chain's CDR3 is CSVGAAQSGANVLTF. The CDR3 DNA reads as TGCAGCGTTGGGGCAGCCCAATCTGGGGCCAACGTCCTGACTTTC.

This chain connects TRBV19 to TRBJ2-1, with 9 bases fitting TRBD1. Germline CDR1 is LNHDA and CDR2 is SQIVND (reference sequence). The CDR3 covers 15 residues. Trimming at V came to 4 bases and at J to 8 bases, leaving 9 bases not matched to a gene. The DNA for the CDR3 is TGTGCCAGTAGTACCCGACAGGGGGGAAGAGATGAGCAGTTCTTC. As protein: CASSTRQGGRDEQFF. The variable domain in full, with the rest retrieved from reference TRBV19 and TRBJ2-1, is DGGITQSPKYLFRKEGQNVTLSCEQNLNHDAMYWYRQDPGQGLRLIYYSQIVNDFQKGDIAEGYSVSREKKESFPLTVTSAQKNPTAFYLCASSTRQGGRDEQFFGPGTRLTVL.

As concerns this clone: This may come from a read error, since a much larger clone is one base off. Other DNA sequences from this sample encode an identical CDR3 as well. CDR3 coding DNA: TGTGCCAGCAGCCTTAGCACAGATACGCAGTATTTT. This codes for CASSLSTDTQYF. This chain links TRBV28 with TRBJ2-3, with D unresolved. CDR1 and CDR2 (germline): MDHEN, SYDVKM. This CDR3 is built from 12 residues. The V end was cut by 6 bases, the J end by 0 bases, with 4 bases between. Full variable domain (outside the CDR3, taken from reference TRBV28 and TRBJ2-3): DVKVTQSSRYLVKRTGEKVFLECVQDMDHENMFWYRQDPGLGLRLIYFSYDVKMKEKGDIPEGYSVSREKKERFSLILESASTNQTSMYLCASSLSTDTQYFGPGTRLTVL.

V and J are TRBV2 and TRBJ2-3; 8 bases agree with TRBD2. J was trimmed by 0 bases and V by 7 bases; bases with no gene match: 6. Germline V gene data show CDR1 as SNHLY and CDR2 as FYNNEI. This CDR3 spans 15 amino acids. CDR3 sequence: CASTKLAVSTDTQYF. The CDR3 DNA reads TGTGCCAGCACCAAACTAGCGGTTAGCACAGATACGCAGTATTTT.

The V gene is TRBV7-8, the J gene TRBJ2-5; TRBD2 agrees at 7 bases. Germline CDR1 SGHVS, CDR2 FQNEAQ. V dropped 1 base and J dropped 4; count of bases not matched to a gene: 3. The CDR3 has 14 amino acids. The CDR3 DNA follows: TGTGCCAGCAGCTTAGTAGGGAGGGGAGAGACCCAGTACTTC. This encodes CASSLVGRGETQYF.

The chain uses TRBV2 and TRBJ2-7; 7 nucleotides align to TRBD1. The CDR3 loop spans 13 amino acids. V lost 6 bases to trimming and J lost 1 base; unmatched junction nucleotides: 3. Germline CDR1 SNHLY, CDR2 FYNNEI. The CDR3 sequence: CASSDRVSYEQYF. The CDR3 nucleotides read TGTGCCAGCAGCGACAGGGTATCCTACGAGCAGTACTTC.

This clone came up a few times. V and J are TRBV7-3 and TRBJ1-2; perhaps TRBD1 as D (5 bases). Deletions cut 6 bases from V and 7 bases from J, with 21 bases between. The germline CDR1 and CDR2 sequences are SGHTA and FQGTGA. CDR3 length: 15 residues. The CDR3 protein is CASSSSRSTESGYTF. The CDR3 DNA sequence: TGTGCCAGCAGTTCCTCGAGGTCGACAGAGTCTGGCTACACCTTC.

V usage is TRBV6-1 and J usage is TRBJ2-1; D may be TRBD1 or TRBD2 (5 bases each). CDR1 and CDR2 (germline): MNHNS, SASEGT. CDR3 length equals 14 residues. V lost 8 bases to trimming and J lost 1 base, with 12 bases between them. The CDR3 sequence is CASALGRSYNEQFF. The CDR3 region has the DNA TGTGCCAGCGCCCTGGGACGGTCCTACAATGAGCAGTTCTTC.

The chain is built from TRBV19 and TRBJ2-3; no firm D call. V gave up 7 bases and J gave up 5 bases, with 13 bases separating them. Germline assignment: CDR1 LNHDA and CDR2 SQIVND (reference sequence). The CDR3 totals 13 residues. The CDR3 DNA is TGTGCCAGTACCCCAAGACCGGGAGATACGCAGTATTTT. Its protein product is CASTPRPGDTQYF.

The V gene is TRBV7-8, the J gene TRBJ1-4; D unclear. The V end lost 5 bases, the J end lost 10 bases, and 17 bases lay between the germline ends. Germline CDR1 SGHVS, CDR2 FQNEAQ. The length of the CDR3 is 14 residues. The chain's CDR3 is CASSKKIDTLKLFF. The CDR3 nucleotides read TGTGCCAGCAGCAAAAAGATCGACACCCTAAAACTGTTTTTT.

This chain joins TRBV10-1 and TRBJ1-1, with D tentatively TRBD1 (5 bases). Germline lookup yields CDR1 WNHNN and CDR2 SYGVQD (reference sequence). The V and J ends lost 0 bases and 7 bases respectively, with 12 bases between them. The CDR3 has 14 residues. CDR3 in amino acids: CASSESKTGLEAFF. CDR3 nucleotide sequence: TGCGCCAGCAGTGAGTCGAAAACAGGCCTTGAAGCTTTCTTT.

The chain links TRBV28 to TRBJ1-2, with D possibly being TRBD1 (5 bases). This CDR3 comprises 15 residues. Germline CDR1 and CDR2: MDHEN and SYDVKM. Between the trimmed V and J ends, which lost 1 base and 2 bases, there was a span of 11 bases. The CDR3 loop is CASSLLGTGNYGYTF. CDR3 nucleotide sequence: TGTGCCAGCAGTTTATTAGGGACGGGGAACTATGGCTACACCTTC.

This clone was observed at least ten times. The genes are TRBV2 and TRBJ1-4; the D is unclear. The V end was cut by 7 bases, the J end by 8 bases, with 17 bases between. Germline CDR1 reads SNHLY; CDR2 reads FYNNEI. This CDR3 has 14 amino acids. The CDR3 sequence: CASTRTDGGEKLFF. In nucleotides, the CDR3 is TGTGCCAGCACCAGGACGGACGGAGGGGAAAAACTGTTTTTT. Supplemented by reference TRBV2 and TRBJ1-4, the full variable domain reads EPEVTQTPSHQVTQMGQEVILRCVPISNHLYFYWYRQILGQKVEFLVSFYNNEISEKSEIFDDQFSVERPDGSNFTLKIRSTKLEDSAMYFCASTRTDGGEKLFFGSGTQLSVL.